The sequence of this TCR beta chain was determined in a study of T cell repertoires in cytomegalovirus infection. Study-level information: From public TCR beta signatures came an indication of both CMV infection and matching HLA type.

Whole-study results and caveats: What dominated the ex vivo response were HLA-C-restricted CMV-specific TCR beta clonotypes.

As to this clonotype: Its antigen is unidentified.

TCRdb recomputed calls from the reads with MiXCR, one row per CDR3 protein. The data show under 300,000 distinct CDR3 sequences, roughly 21% seen once. Trimming removed 4 bases from V and 5 bases from J; junction bases left unmatched: 11. Per the germline V gene, CDR1 is LGHNA and CDR2 is YSLEER. This CDR3 region has 16 residues. Specimen: cultured PBMCs, collected from culture after CMV antigen stimulation. V gene TRBV4-3 combines with J gene TRBJ2-5, with 9 positions matching TRBD2. The clonotype was recovered from a human donor in good health (CMV status not recorded). Some clones in this sample may be carry-over from other donors' samples. DNA of the CDR3: TGCGCCAGCAGCCGGTCTCCTAGCGGGATACGGGAGACCCAGTACTTC. This gives the protein CASSRSPSGIRETQYF.